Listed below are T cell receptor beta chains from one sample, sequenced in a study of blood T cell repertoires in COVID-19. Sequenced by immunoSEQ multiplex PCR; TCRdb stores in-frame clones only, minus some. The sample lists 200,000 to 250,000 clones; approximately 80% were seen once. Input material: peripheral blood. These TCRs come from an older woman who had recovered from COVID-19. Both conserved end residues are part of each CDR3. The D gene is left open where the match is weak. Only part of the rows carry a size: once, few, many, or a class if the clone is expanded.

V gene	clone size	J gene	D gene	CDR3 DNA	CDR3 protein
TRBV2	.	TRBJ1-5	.	TGTGCCAGCAGTGTGGAGGTGGGGAGCAATCAGCCCCAGCATTTT	CASSVEVGSNQPQHF
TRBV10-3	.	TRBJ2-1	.	TGTGCCATCAGTGAGGGCGCGGCCTACAATGAGCAGTTCTTC	CAISEGAAYNEQFF
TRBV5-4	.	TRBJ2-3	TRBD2	TGTGCCAGCAGCTTGACGACTAGCGGGGGGTTTACGCAGTATTTT	CASSLTTSGGFTQYF
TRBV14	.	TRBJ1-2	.	TGTGCCAGCAGCCAAGGGAGGGGCTATGGCTACACCTTC	CASSQGRGYGYTF
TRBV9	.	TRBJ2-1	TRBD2	TGTGCCAGCAGCGTAGCGTTAGCGGGGGGTGAGCAGTTCTTC	CASSVALAGGEQFF
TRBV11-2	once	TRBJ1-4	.	TGTGCCAGCAGCTTAGGGCGGGGGAGAAGGGAGGAAAAACTGTTTTTT	CASSLGRGRREEKLFF
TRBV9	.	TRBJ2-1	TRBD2	TGTGCCAGCCTCCCCCACCCGGGGGGCAATGAGCAGTTCTTC	CASLPHPGGNEQFF
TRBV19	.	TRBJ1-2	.	TGTGCCAGTAGTATAGCTGCCGCGGGGTTTGGCTACACCTTC	CASSIAAAGFGYTF
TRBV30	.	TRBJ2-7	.	TGTGCCTGGAAAGCGGTGGCAGGACCAACCTACGAGCAGTACTTC	CAWKAVAGPTYEQYF
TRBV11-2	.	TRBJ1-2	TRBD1	TGTGCCAGCGGGACAGGGTTCAACTATGGCTACACCTTC	CASGTGFNYGYTF
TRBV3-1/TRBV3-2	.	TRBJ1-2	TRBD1	TGTGCCAGCAGCCAAGCTTTACCTCTCCGGGACAGGTTCGGCTATGGCTACACCTTC	CASSQALPLRDRFGYGYTF
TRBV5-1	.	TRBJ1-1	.	TGCGCCAGCAGCTTGGAACTAAGGACTGAAGCTTTCTTT	CASSLELRTEAFF
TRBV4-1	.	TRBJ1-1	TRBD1	TGCGCCAGCAGTGTACAGGGGAAGAACACTGAAGCTTTCTTT	CASSVQGKNTEAFF
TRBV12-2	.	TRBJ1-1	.	TGTGCAAGTCGCTCCTCGAACCGGGACAGCACTGAAGCTTTCTTT	CASRSSNRDSTEAFF
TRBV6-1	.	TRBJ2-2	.	TGTGCCAGCAGTGAATGGGGGGGGCCTACAACCGGGGAGCTGTTTTTT	CASSEWGGPTTGELFF
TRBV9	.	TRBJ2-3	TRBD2	TGTGCCAGCAGCGCCCGAGCGGGGAGGACAGATACGCAGTATTTT	CASSARAGRTDTQYF
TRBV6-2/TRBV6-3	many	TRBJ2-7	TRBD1	TGTGCCAGCAGTAGGAGACAGGGGTACTCCTACGAGCAGTACTTC	CASSRRQGYSYEQYF
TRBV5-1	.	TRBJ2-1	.	TGCGCCAGCAGCGCTTCGACGGGGAATGAGCAGTTCTTC	CASSASTGNEQFF
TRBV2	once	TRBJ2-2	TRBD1	TGTGCCAGCAGTACTCCGGGACAGGGGGCCCCCAACACCGGGGAGCTGTTTTTT	CASSTPGQGAPNTGELFF
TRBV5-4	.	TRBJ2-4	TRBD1	TGTGCCAGCAGCCCTCCGGGACAGAAAAACATTCAGTACTTC	CASSPPGQKNIQYF
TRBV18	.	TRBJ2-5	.	TGTGCCAGCTCACCTAGATCAGGGGACCAAGAGACCCAGTACTTC	CASSPRSGDQETQYF
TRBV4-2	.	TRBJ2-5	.	TGTGCCAGCAGCCAAGGGAGGGAACGCCAGTACTTC	CASSQGRERQYF
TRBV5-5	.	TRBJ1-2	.	TGTGCCAGCAGCTTGGTGGACACTACCGGCTACACCTTC	CASSLVDTTGYTF
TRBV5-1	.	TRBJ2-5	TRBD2	TGCGCCAGCAGCTTGGCGGGGGGGCACAGGGAGACCCAGTACTTC	CASSLAGGHRETQYF
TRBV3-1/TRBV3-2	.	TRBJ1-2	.	TGTGCCAGCAGCCAAGGGGGGACATCCCCCTACTACACCTTC	CASSQGGTSPYYTF
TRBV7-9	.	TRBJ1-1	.	TGTGCCAGCAGCTTACCACTTACCTACACTGAAGCTTTCTTT	CASSLPLTYTEAFF
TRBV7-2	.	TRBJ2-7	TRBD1	TGTGCCAGCAGCTCCGACAGGGTCCCCTACGAGCAGTACTTC	CASSSDRVPYEQYF
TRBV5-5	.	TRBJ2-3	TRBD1	TGTGCCAGCAGCTCTTCCAGGGGGCTGGATACGCAGTATTTT	CASSSSRGLDTQYF
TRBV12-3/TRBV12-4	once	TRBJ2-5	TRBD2	TGTGCCAGCAGTTTTGGGACTAGAGAGACCCAGTACTTC	CASSFGTRETQYF
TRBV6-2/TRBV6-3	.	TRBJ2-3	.	TGTGCCAGCAGTTTAACAGATACGCAGTATTTT	CASSLTDTQYF
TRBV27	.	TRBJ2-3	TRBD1	TGTGCCAGCCGGCAGGGACAGCTTAGCACAGATACGCAGTATTTT	CASRQGQLSTDTQYF
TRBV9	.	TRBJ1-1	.	TGTGCCAGCAGCGTAGATGGAGAGAACACTGAAGCTTTCTTT	CASSVDGENTEAFF
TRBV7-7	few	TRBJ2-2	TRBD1	TGTGCTAGCAGCTCAAGGACAGGGAATGTCGCCGGGGAGCTGTTTTTT	CASSSRTGNVAGELFF
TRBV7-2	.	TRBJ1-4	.	TGTGCCAGCAGTCCCCTCGGGGGGCGACAGGAAAAACTGTTTTTT	CASSPLGGRQEKLFF
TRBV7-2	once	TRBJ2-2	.	TGTGCCAGCAGCTTTACTAGTGAGCTGTTTTTT	CASSFTSELFF
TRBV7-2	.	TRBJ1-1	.	TGTGCCAGCAGCGGCCAGGGCGTTAACACTGAAGCTTTCTTT	CASSGQGVNTEAFF
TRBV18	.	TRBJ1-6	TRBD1	TGTGCCAGCTCACCGGTAGGACAGGGTGGGAATTCACCCCTCCACTTT	CASSPVGQGGNSPLHF
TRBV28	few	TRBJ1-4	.	TGTGCCAGCAGTTTTTCTCAGGGTGCAACTAATGAAAAACTGTTTTTT	CASSFSQGATNEKLFF
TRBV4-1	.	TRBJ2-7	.	TGCGCCAGCAGCCAAGAGGGGAGTGTCGCTGACGAGCAGTACTTC	CASSQEGSVADEQYF